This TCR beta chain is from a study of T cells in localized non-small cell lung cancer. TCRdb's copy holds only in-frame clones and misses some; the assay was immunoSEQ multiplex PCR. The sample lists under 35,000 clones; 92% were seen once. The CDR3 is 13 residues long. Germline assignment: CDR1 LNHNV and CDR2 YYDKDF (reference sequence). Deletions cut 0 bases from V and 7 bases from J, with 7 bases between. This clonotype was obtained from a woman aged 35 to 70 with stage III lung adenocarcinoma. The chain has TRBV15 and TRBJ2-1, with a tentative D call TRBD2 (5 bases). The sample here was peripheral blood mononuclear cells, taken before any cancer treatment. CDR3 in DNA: TGTGCCACCAGCAGAGATGAGGGAAATGAGCAGTTCTTC. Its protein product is CATSRDEGNEQFF.